Following are 2 T cell receptor beta chains from one sample sequenced in a study of T cells in Graves' hyperthyroidism and ophthalmopathy. What was amplified from RNA transcripts were TCR beta CDR3 regions. First-round RT-PCR of the TCR CDR3 relied on the HTBI primer set. TCRdb re-called the multiplex PCR reads with MiXCR, one entry per CDR3 protein. The sample carries about 420,000 distinct CDR3 sequences, around 15% recorded once. What was sequenced was blood. The receptors shown here come from a woman in her late teens or twenties with Graves' hyperthyroidism.

As for this clonotype: This clone may be a read error of a much larger clone one base away. The rearrangement uses TRBV27 and TRBJ2-1; D is undetermined. Germline assignment: CDR1 MNHEY and CDR2 SMNVEV (reference sequence). This CDR3 has 16 amino acids. The chain's CDR3 is CTSSSAGPDPDNEQFF. The CDR3 region has the DNA TGTACCAGCAGTTCCGCCGGACCAGACCCGGACAATGAGCAGTTCTTC.

This clonotype has a handful of counts. A much larger clonotype is one base distant, so this may be a read error. This chain links TRBV2 with TRBJ2-4; 7 positions agree with TRBD2. Germline V gives CDR1 SNHLY, CDR2 FYNNEI. The CDR3 totals 14 residues. The V and J ends lost 6 bases and 6 bases, in that order; junction bases with no gene match: 8. The CDR3 DNA follows: TGTGCCAGCAGCCCGGGGAGGGCCGGAAACATTCAGTACTTC. This encodes CASSPGRAGNIQYF.